Listed below are T cell receptor beta chains from one sample, sequenced in a study of vaccination and CD4 T cells after COVID-19. Their cognate antigens are unknown. Each CDR3 protein gets one entry after TCRdb re-called the PCR reads with MiXCR. Here the sample spans over 11,000 distinct CDR3 sequences, more than 20% being singletons. Sequencing was carried out using cultured CD4+ T cells from blood. These receptors all come from a human donor with COVID-19. Both conserved end residues are part of each CDR3. The D gene is left open where the match is weak. Expanded clones are given a class, and other clones once, few, many or no size at all.

cdr3_length	v_call	d_call	j_call	clone_size	cdr3_aa	cdr3_nt
18	TRBV19	-	TRBJ1-5	few	CASSTSGQGRGSNQPQHF	TGTGCCAGTAGTACGAGTGGCCAGGGGCGCGGCAGCAATCAGCCCCAGCATTTT
13	TRBV6-1	-	TRBJ2-1	-	CASSQGSPNEQFF	TGTGCCAGCAGTCAGGGGTCCCCCAATGAGCAGTTCTTC
15	TRBV5-1	TRBD2	TRBJ2-1	-	CASSLSTGGINEQFF	TGCGCCAGCAGCTTGTCCACGGGGGGAATAAATGAGCAGTTCTTC
14	TRBV12-3/TRBV12-4	TRBD1	TRBJ2-5	few	CASSSDRAPETQYF	TGTGCCAGCAGTTCTGACAGGGCCCCCGAGACCCAGTACTTC
14	TRBV7-2	TRBD1	TRBJ1-1	-	CASSQGQRSGNAFF	TGTGCCAGCAGCCAGGGACAGCGTTCAGGTAATGCTTTCTTT
15	TRBV20-1	-	TRBJ2-5	-	CSAARTIGGQETQYF	TGCAGTGCAGCCAGGACTATCGGGGGACAAGAGACCCAGTACTTC
15	TRBV7-8	TRBD1	TRBJ1-2	-	CASSLPGQGAGGCTF	TGTGCCAGCAGCTTACCCGGACAGGGGGCAGGGGGCTGCACCTTC
15	TRBV6-1	TRBD2	TRBJ2-1	-	CASTWTSGVNNEQFF	TGTGCCAGCACCTGGACTAGCGGGGTCAACAATGAGCAGTTCTTC
16	TRBV6-1	-	TRBJ2-2	few	CASSRTGLGVTGELFF	TGTGCCAGCAGTCGGACTGGATTGGGGGTCACCGGGGAGCTGTTTTTT
12	TRBV7-2	-	TRBJ2-5	few	CASSHLRETQYF	TGTGCCAGCAGCCACCTCAGGGAGACCCAGTACTTC
17	TRBV4-2	TRBD2	TRBJ2-5	-	CASSQGSLAGTGETQYF	TGTGCCAGCAGCCAAGGTAGTCTAGCGGGGACGGGGGAGACCCAGTACTTC
16	TRBV12-3/TRBV12-4	TRBD1	TRBJ1-2	-	CASSLSPGTGARGYTF	TGTGCCAGCAGTTTATCCCCCGGGACAGGGGCGCGAGGCTACACCTTC
16	TRBV6-1	-	TRBJ2-2	-	CASRPQANSNTGELFF	TGTGCCAGCAGGCCGCAGGCGAACTCGAACACCGGGGAGCTGTTTTTT
14	TRBV6-5	TRBD2	TRBJ2-3	few	CASSYGTSGDTQYF	TGTGCCAGCAGTTACGGGACTAGTGGAGATACGCAGTATTTT
11	TRBV6-2/TRBV6-3	-	TRBJ2-7	-	CATTRGSEQYF	TGTGCCACCACTCGGGGGAGCGAGCAGTACTTC
13	TRBV12-3/TRBV12-4	-	TRBJ2-7	-	CASSRDSLGEQYF	TGTGCCAGCAGTCGGGACTCCTTGGGGGAGCAGTACTTC
19	TRBV6-1	TRBD1	TRBJ1-3	-	CASSEPWGRGLPSGNTIYF	TGTGCCAGCAGTGAACCGTGGGGGAGGGGGCTCCCCTCTGGAAACACCATATATTTT
11	TRBV11-3	-	TRBJ2-7	few	CASGRWDEQYF	TGTGCCAGCGGGAGGTGGGACGAGCAGTACTTC
14	TRBV19	-	TRBJ1-5	few	CASSDTDGNQPQHF	TGTGCCAGTAGTGACACGGACGGAAATCAGCCCCAGCATTTT
13	TRBV5-1	TRBD1	TRBJ1-2	-	CASRETGGYGYTF	TGCGCCAGCAGGGAGACAGGGGGGTATGGCTACACCTTC
12	TRBV20-1	-	TRBJ2-1	few	CSARARVNEQFF	TGCAGTGCTAGAGCTAGGGTAAATGAGCAGTTCTTC
14	TRBV2	TRBD1	TRBJ1-5	-	CASNLGRDSQPQHF	TGTGCCAGCAATCTAGGACGGGACAGTCAGCCCCAGCATTTT
13	TRBV15	-	TRBJ1-1	few	CATSSGLGTEAFF	TGTGCCACCAGCAGCGGGCTGGGCACTGAAGCTTTCTTT
17	TRBV12-3/TRBV12-4	TRBD2	TRBJ2-7	few	CASSSPLSGGDSYEQYF	TGTGCCAGCAGTTCACCCCTTAGCGGGGGGGACTCCTACGAGCAGTACTTC
13	TRBV19	-	TRBJ1-2	few	CASSIDDLYGYTF	TGTGCCAGTAGTATCGATGACCTCTATGGCTACACCTTC
16	TRBV12-3/TRBV12-4	-	TRBJ1-1	-	CASSSITGRANTEAFF	TGTGCCAGCAGTTCCATCACAGGAAGGGCCAACACTGAAGCTTTCTTT
15	TRBV5-6	TRBD2	TRBJ2-5	-	CASSLYASGAETQYF	TGTGCCAGCAGCTTGTACGCTAGCGGCGCAGAGACCCAGTACTTC
13	TRBV10-3	-	TRBJ1-1	few	CATKTGTNTEAFF	TGTGCCACCAAGACAGGTACGAACACTGAAGCTTTCTTT
15	TRBV11-2	TRBD1	TRBJ1-6	-	CASSSDRANNSPLHF	TGTGCCAGCAGCTCGGACAGGGCCAATAATTCACCCCTCCACTTT
12	TRBV20-1	-	TRBJ1-2	few	CSASRVGDGYTF	TGCAGTGCTAGTCGGGTTGGAGATGGCTACACCTTC
14	TRBV12-3/TRBV12-4	-	TRBJ1-1	few	CASSPVRGSTEAFF	TGTGCCAGCTCCCCCGTGCGGGGGTCCACTGAAGCTTTCTTT
13	TRBV7-2	-	TRBJ2-4	-	CASSPIAKNIQYF	TGTGCCAGCAGCCCGATAGCCAAAAACATTCAGTACTTC
15	TRBV9	TRBD1	TRBJ1-2	-	CASSVEGAGDYGYTF	TGTGCCAGCAGCGTAGAGGGGGCGGGGGACTATGGCTACACCTTC
14	TRBV19	-	TRBJ2-3	-	CASSWGGRTDTQYF	TGTGCCAGTAGTTGGGGGGGCCGCACAGATACGCAGTATTTT
15	TRBV19	-	TRBJ2-3	-	CASRDTGTRGDTQYF	TGTGCCAGTAGAGATACCGGGACACGGGGGGATACGCAGTATTTT
13	TRBV23-1	-	TRBJ2-2	-	CASDHFRTGELFF	TGCGCCAGCGATCATTTCAGGACCGGGGAGCTGTTTTTT
16	TRBV20-1	TRBD1	TRBJ2-5	few	CSALEDGTGDRETQYF	TGCAGTGCCCTTGAAGACGGGACAGGGGATAGAGAGACCCAGTACTTC
16	TRBV10-3	TRBD2	TRBJ2-2	few	CAISAPSGGAPGELFF	TGTGCCATCAGTGCCCCTAGCGGGGGGGCTCCCGGGGAGCTGTTTTTT
18	TRBV12-3/TRBV12-4	-	TRBJ2-7	-	CASSYPPNRRQHPYEQYF	TGTGCCAGCAGTTACCCCCCGAATCGGCGGCAGCACCCCTACGAGCAGTACTTC
13	TRBV4-1	-	TRBJ1-1	-	CASSQVFETEAFF	TGCGCCAGCAGCCAAGTGTTTGAGACAGAAGCTTTCTTT
16	TRBV12-3/TRBV12-4	TRBD1	TRBJ1-1	-	CASSLGTGQGATEAFF	TGTGCCAGCAGTTTAGGTACGGGACAGGGAGCCACTGAAGCTTTCTTT
13	TRBV28	-	TRBJ2-1	few	CASSLWSANEQFF	TGTGCCAGCAGTTTATGGAGTGCCAATGAGCAGTTCTTC
18	TRBV6-2/TRBV6-3	TRBD2	TRBJ2-3	-	CASTLSPLRLAGTDTQYF	TGTGCCAGCACCCTGAGTCCTTTAAGGCTAGCGGGCACAGATACGCAGTATTTT
14	TRBV6-1	TRBD1	TRBJ1-3	-	CASRVTGIGNTIYF	TGTGCCAGCAGGGTGACAGGGATCGGAAACACCATATATTTT
14	TRBV5-4	-	TRBJ2-7	few	CASSPSGGAYEQYF	TGTGCCAGCAGCCCGTCCGGAGGGGCCTACGAGCAGTACTTC
13	TRBV6-2/TRBV6-3	-	TRBJ2-7	few	CASSYQSTYEQYF	TGTGCCAGCAGTTACCAGAGCACCTACGAGCAGTACTTC
16	TRBV12-3/TRBV12-4	TRBD1	TRBJ1-6	-	CASSLGTGGWNSPLHF	TGTGCCAGCAGCCTGGGGACAGGGGGTTGGAATTCACCCCTCCACTTT
14	TRBV5-4	-	TRBJ2-5	few	CASSFPMDQETQYF	TGTGCCAGCAGCTTTCCCATGGACCAAGAGACCCAGTACTTC
13	TRBV20-1	-	TRBJ2-7	few	CSARGVAGTGQYF	TGCAGTGCTAGAGGAGTCGCAGGGACGGGGCAGTACTTC
11	TRBV6-2/TRBV6-3	-	TRBJ1-1	medium-sized	CASSLGTEAFF	TGTGCCAGCAGTTTGGGAACTGAAGCTTTCTTT
17	TRBV7-5	-	TRBJ2-7	few	CISVPDDRSCHSYEQYF	-
15	TRBV7-9	TRBD2	TRBJ2-1	-	CASSLLAGTYNEQFF	TGTGCCAGCAGCTTACTAGCGGGGACTTACAATGAGCAGTTCTTC
17	TRBV6-5	TRBD2	TRBJ2-5	few	CASSYSTGSGGKETQYF	TGTGCCAGCAGTTACTCGACGGGATCGGGGGGAAAAGAGACCCAGTACTTC
17	TRBV11-2	TRBD2	TRBJ2-3	-	CASSAYRGGVLTDTQYF	TGTGCCAGCAGCGCCTACCGGGGGGGGGTACTTACAGATACGCAGTATTTT
16	TRBV19	TRBD1	TRBJ1-1	few	CASSPSTGALNTEAFF	TGTGCCAGTAGTCCATCGACAGGGGCCTTGAACACTGAAGCTTTCTTT
14	TRBV7-9	-	TRBJ1-5	few	CASSPVQGNQPQHF	TGTGCCAGCAGCCCCGTTCAGGGGAATCAGCCCCAGCATTTT
14	TRBV5-4	-	TRBJ2-5	few	CASSSATGWETQYF	TGTGCCAGCAGCTCGGCGACAGGTTGGGAGACCCAGTACTTC
15	TRBV2	-	TRBJ1-2	-	CASSEVWGGGDGYTF	TGTGCCAGCAGTGAGGTGTGGGGAGGAGGAGATGGCTACACCTTC
15	TRBV5-1	-	TRBJ1-6	few	CASSLIGPDNSPLHF	TGCGCCAGCAGCTTGATCGGACCTGATAATTCACCCCTCCACTTT
17	TRBV5-1	TRBD1	TRBJ1-2	-	CASSLYGTGDSRDGYTF	TGCGCCAGCAGCTTGTATGGGACAGGGGACTCGCGGGATGGCTACACCTTC